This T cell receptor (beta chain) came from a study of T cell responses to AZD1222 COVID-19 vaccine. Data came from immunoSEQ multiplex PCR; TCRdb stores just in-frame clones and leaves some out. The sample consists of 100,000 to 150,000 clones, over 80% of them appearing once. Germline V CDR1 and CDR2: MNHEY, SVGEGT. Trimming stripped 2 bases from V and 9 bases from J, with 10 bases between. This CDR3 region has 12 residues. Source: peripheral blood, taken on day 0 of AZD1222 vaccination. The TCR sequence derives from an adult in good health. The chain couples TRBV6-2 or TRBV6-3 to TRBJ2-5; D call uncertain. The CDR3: CASSYPPNSQYF. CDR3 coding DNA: TGTGCCAGCAGTTACCCACCGAACTCCCAGTACTTC.